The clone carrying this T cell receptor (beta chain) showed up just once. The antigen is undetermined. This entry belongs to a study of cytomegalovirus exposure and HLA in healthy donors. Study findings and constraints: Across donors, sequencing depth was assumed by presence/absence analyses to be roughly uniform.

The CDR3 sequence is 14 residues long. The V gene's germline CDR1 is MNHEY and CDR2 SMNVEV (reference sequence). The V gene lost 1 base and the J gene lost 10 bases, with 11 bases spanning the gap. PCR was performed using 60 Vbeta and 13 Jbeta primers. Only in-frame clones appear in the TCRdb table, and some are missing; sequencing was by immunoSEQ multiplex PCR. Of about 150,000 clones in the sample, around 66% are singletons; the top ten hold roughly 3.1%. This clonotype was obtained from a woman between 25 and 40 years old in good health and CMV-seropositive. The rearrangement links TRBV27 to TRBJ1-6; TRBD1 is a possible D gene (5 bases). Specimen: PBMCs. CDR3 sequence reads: CASSLLTVSSPLHF. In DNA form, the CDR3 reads TGTGCCAGCAGTTTATTGACAGTGAGCTCACCCCTCCACTTT.